The present entry profiles one TCR beta chain with its context. The CDR3 sequence is 15 residues long. V was clipped by 6 bases and J by 6 bases, with 18 bases between them. Germline V gene sequence: CDR1 SNHLY, CDR2 FYNNEI. This sample was taken from a study of T cells in tuberculosis. Study information: In South Africa, adults with active tuberculosis were compared with IGRA-negative and latently infected IGRA-positive adolescents.

Measured with immunoSEQ multiplex PCR; TCRdb has only the in-frame clones, and not every one. The data show about 34,000 clones, about 97% seen once. Latent tuberculosis screening used tuberculin skin test and IGRA at entry. The TCR comes from a donor under 30 with latent tuberculosis or without tuberculosis infection. The source material was PBMCs. This chain uses TRBV2 with TRBJ1-5; the D gene is possibly TRBD1 (5 bases). The CDR3 DNA sequence: TGTGCCAGCAGGAAGGGGCAAGGTACGGGTCAGCCCCAGCATTTT. It codes for CASRKGQGTGQPQHF.